This TCR beta chain was obtained from a study of T cell responses to AZD1222 COVID-19 vaccine. The repertoire was sequenced with immunoSEQ multiplex PCR; TCRdb's copy has only in-frame clones and lacks some. The sample records approximately 120,000 clones, around 90% being singletons. The length of the CDR3 is 12 residues. CDR1 is SGHRS, CDR2 YFSETQ, per germline. Trimming took 4 bases from V and 6 from J; bases not matched to a gene: 3. The chain links TRBV5-1 to TRBJ1-2, with 7 bases identical to TRBD1. The sequence derives from an adult in good health. The specimen was peripheral blood, collected on day 0 of AZD1222 vaccination. The CDR3 here is CASSTDRDGYTF. The CDR3, as DNA: TGCGCCAGCAGCACCGACAGGGATGGCTACACCTTC.